The clone carrying this T cell receptor beta chain was observed a handful of times. This sample is part of a study of radiation and T cells in renal cell carcinoma. V shed 4 bases and J 1 base; nucleotides not matched to a gene: 8. CDR3 length: 15 amino acids. Per the germline V gene, CDR1 is SGHNT and CDR2 is YYREEE (reference sequence). Assay used: immunoSEQ multiplex PCR; TCRdb lists only in-frame clones, some missing. The sample includes around 120,000 clones, 70% to 90% of them seen just once. Time point indicated: blood 2 weeks post-SBRT. Treatment here: 15 Gy SBRT to primary tumor, nephrectomy 4 weeks later. Clear cell pathology was present in this patient's renal cell carcinoma.

The TCR sequence derives from a woman in her sixties with renal cell carcinoma. This rearrangement joins TRBV5-4 to TRBJ2-7; 7 bases line up with TRBD2. This material consisted of blood, taken from a patient whose treatment included radiotherapy and nephrectomy. CDR3: CASSPRAGESYEQYF. CDR3 nucleotide sequence: TGTGCCAGCAGCCCCCGGGCGGGAGAGTCCTACGAGCAGTACTTC.